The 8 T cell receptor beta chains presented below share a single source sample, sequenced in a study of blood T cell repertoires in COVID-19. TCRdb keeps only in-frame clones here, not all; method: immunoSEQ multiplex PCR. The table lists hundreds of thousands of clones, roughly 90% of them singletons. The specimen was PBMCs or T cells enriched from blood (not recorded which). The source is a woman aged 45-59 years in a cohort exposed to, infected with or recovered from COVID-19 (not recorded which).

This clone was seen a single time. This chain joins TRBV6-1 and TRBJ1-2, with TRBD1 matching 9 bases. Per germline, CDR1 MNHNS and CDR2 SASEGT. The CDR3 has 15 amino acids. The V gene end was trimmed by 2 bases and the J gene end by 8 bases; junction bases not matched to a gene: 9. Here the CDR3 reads CASSESSGQGFGYTF. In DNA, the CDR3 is TGTGCCAGCAGTGAAAGTAGTGGACAGGGGTTCGGCTACACCTTC.

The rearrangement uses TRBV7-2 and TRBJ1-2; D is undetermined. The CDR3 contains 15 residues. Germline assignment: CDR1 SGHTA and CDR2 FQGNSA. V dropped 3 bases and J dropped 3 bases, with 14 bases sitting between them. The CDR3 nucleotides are TGTGCCAGCAGCTTGTCTCAGGTATTCGACTATGGCTACACCTTC. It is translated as CASSLSQVFDYGYTF.

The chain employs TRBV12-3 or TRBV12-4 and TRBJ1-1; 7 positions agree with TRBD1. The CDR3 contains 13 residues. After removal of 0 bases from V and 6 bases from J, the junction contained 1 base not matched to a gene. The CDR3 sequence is CASSLAQGAEAFF. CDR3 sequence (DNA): TGTGCCAGCAGTTTAGCCCAGGGGGCTGAAGCTTTCTTT.

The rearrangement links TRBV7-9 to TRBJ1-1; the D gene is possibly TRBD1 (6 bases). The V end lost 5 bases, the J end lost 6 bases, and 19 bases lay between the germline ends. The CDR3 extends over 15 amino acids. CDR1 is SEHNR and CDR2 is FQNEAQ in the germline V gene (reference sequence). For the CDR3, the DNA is TGTGCCAGCAGCGCTGGTCGGGGGGCGAGGGCTGAAGCTTTCTTT. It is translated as CASSAGRGARAEAFF.

In DNA form, the CDR3 reads TGTGCCAGCAGCTTAGATGGCCGGGTTAGCAAAGAGACCCAGTACTTC. Its translation: CASSLDGRVSKETQYF. This sequence joins TRBV7-3 and TRBJ2-5; D gene ambiguous. The CDR3 is 16 residues long. Germline values: CDR1 SGHTA, CDR2 FQGTGA. Trimming took off 2 bases at V and 3 bases at J, with 16 bases between the two ends.

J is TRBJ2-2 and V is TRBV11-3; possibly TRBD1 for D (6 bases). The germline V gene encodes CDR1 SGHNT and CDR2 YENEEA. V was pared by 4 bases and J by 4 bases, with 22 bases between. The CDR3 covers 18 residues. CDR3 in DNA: TGTGCCAGCAGCTCGGGTCGTAGACAGGCGGTACGCACCGGGGAGCTGTTTTTT. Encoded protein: CASSSGRRQAVRTGELFF.

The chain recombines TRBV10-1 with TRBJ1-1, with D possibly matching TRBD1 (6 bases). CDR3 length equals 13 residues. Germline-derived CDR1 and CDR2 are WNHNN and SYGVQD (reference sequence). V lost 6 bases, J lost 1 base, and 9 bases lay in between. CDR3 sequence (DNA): TGCGCCAGCAGCGGACAGCAGAACACTGAAGCTTTCTTT. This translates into CASSGQQNTEAFF.

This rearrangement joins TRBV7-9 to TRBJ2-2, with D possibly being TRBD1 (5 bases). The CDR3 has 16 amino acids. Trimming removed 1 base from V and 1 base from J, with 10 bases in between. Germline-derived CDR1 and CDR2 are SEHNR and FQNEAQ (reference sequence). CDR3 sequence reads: CASSLELGVNTGELFF. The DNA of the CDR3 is TGTGCCAGCAGCTTAGAATTAGGGGTGAACACCGGGGAGCTGTTTTTT. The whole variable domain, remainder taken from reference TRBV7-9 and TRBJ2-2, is DTGVSQNPRHKITKRGQNVTFRCDPISEHNRLYWYRQTLGQGPEFLTYFQNEAQLEKSRLLSDRFSAERPKGSFSTLEIQRTEQGDSAMYLCASSLELGVNTGELFFGEGSRLTVL.